The next 26 T cell receptor beta chains were all read from a single sample in a study of T cells in Graves' hyperthyroidism and ophthalmopathy. Amplified regions were TCR beta CDR3 sequences from RNA transcripts. Initially, a first-round RT-PCR of the TCR CDR3 employed the HTBI primer set. Each CDR3 protein is one row after TCRdb ran MiXCR on the multiplex PCR reads. The table records fewer than 650,000 distinct CDR3 sequences, 40% to 50% of them present only once. The specimen sequenced was peripheral blood or thyroid tissue (not recorded which). The source is an adult woman with Graves' disease, either hyperthyroidism or ophthalmopathy (not recorded which).

Ten or more counts support this clonotype. V is TRBV4-1 and J is TRBJ2-5, with 8 bases matching TRBD2. Germline-derived CDR1 and CDR2 are MGHRA and YSYEKL. The CDR3 covers 16 residues. V shed 5 bases and J 5 bases; nucleotides not matched to a gene: 13. CDR3: CASSKAEAGAVETQYF. In DNA, the CDR3 is TGCGCCAGCAGCAAAGCCGAAGCGGGAGCTGTGGAGACCCAGTACTTC.

The chain is built from TRBV5-1 and TRBJ2-5; D not resolved. The V gene lost 0 bases and the J gene lost 4 bases, with 10 bases spanning the gap. CDR1 is SGHRS and CDR2 is YFSETQ in the germline V gene. The CDR3 is 14 residues long. The CDR3 reads CASSLGGPRETQYF. The CDR3 nucleotides read TGCGCCAGCAGCTTGGGAGGCCCAAGAGAGACCCAGTACTTC.

The rearrangement joins TRBV7-2 to TRBJ1-4; a possible D gene is TRBD1 (5 bases). V lost 5 bases, J lost 8 bases, and 12 bases lay in between. Germline V gene sequence: CDR1 SGHTA, CDR2 FQGNSA. The CDR3 spans 13 residues. The CDR3 sequence: CASSPGRYEKLFF. The CDR3 DNA reads as TGTGCCAGCAGCCCAGGGAGATACGAAAAACTGTTTTTT.

The V call is TRBV12-3 or TRBV12-4, the J call TRBJ2-5; no clear D. Trimming cost V 6 bases and J 5 bases, with 16 bases left between them. The CDR3 contains 14 residues. DNA for the CDR3: TGTGCCAGCAGCCTAGTCCGCCCCGATGAGACCCAGTACTTC. It codes for CASSLVRPDETQYF.

The CDR3 nucleotides read TGTGCCAGCAGTTCCCTCGGACTAGCGGGAGACACCGGGGAGCTGTTTTTT. This gives the protein CASSSLGLAGDTGELFF. The V and J genes are TRBV13 and TRBJ2-2, with TRBD2 identical over 13 bases. This CDR3 has 17 residues. V trimming: 6 bases; J trimming: 3 bases; junction bases outside the gene matches: 7. Looked up from germline, CDR1 is PRHDT and CDR2 is FYEKMQ (reference sequence).

This clonotype was seen repeatedly, ten times or more. V gene TRBV7-8 combines with J gene TRBJ1-5; D gene ambiguous. This CDR3 is 18 amino acids long. CDR1 and CDR2 (germline): SGHVS, FQNEAQ. The V gene lost 2 bases and the J gene lost 4 bases, with 21 bases spanning the gap. The CDR3 nucleotides read TGTGCCAGCAGCTTAAGGACTAAAGGAGGGAACAGTAATCAGCCCCAGCATTTT. Residues: CASSLRTKGGNSNQPQHF.

CDR3 nucleotide sequence: TGCGCCAGCAGCTCTAGCGGGAGTGAGGTTGTCGAGCAGTACTTC. Its protein product is CASSSSGSEVVEQYF. This sequence joins TRBV5-1 and TRBJ2-7, with 10 bases that match TRBD2. Per germline, CDR1 SGHRS and CDR2 YFSETQ. The V and J ends lost 3 bases and 6 bases, in that order; junction bases with no gene match: 9. This CDR3 contains 15 residues. Combining the CDR3 with reference TRBV5-1 and TRBJ2-7 gives the whole variable domain KAGVTQTPRYLIKTRGQQVTLSCSPISGHRSVSWYQQTPGQGLQFLFEYFSETQRNKGNFPGRFSGRQFSNSRSEMNVSTLELGDSALYLCASSSSGSEVVEQYFGPGTRLTVT.

This clonotype has only one observation. The V and J genes are TRBV11-1 and TRBJ2-7; D possibly corresponds to TRBD1 (6 bases). V was pared by 0 bases and J by 3 bases, with 9 bases between. The CDR3 has 14 residues. Per the germline V gene, CDR1 is SGHAT and CDR2 is FQDESV (reference sequence). The CDR3 sequence: CASSLAPQGYEQYF. The CDR3 DNA reads as TGTGCCAGCAGCTTAGCGCCACAGGGCTACGAGCAGTACTTC.

This chain uses TRBV19 with TRBJ1-1, with D unresolved. Trimming took off 7 bases at V and 1 base at J, with 7 bases between the two ends. The CDR3 is 12 amino acids. CDR1 and CDR2 from the germline V gene are LNHDA and SQIVND (reference sequence). CDR3 sequence reads: CASIGKNTEAFF. CDR3 sequence (DNA): TGTGCCAGTATCGGGAAGAACACTGAAGCTTTCTTT.

This clonotype was picked up many times. The rearrangement joins TRBV20-1 to TRBJ2-5; TRBD2 matches 9 bases. The CDR3 runs to 14 residues. V shed 6 bases, J shed 5 bases, and the junction held 10 bases outside the gene matches. Germline loops: CDR1 DFQATT, CDR2 SNEGSKA (reference sequence). CDR3 DNA: TGCAGTGCCCTTAGCGGGAGATCATTGGAGACCCAGTACTTC. Amino acid sequence: CSALSGRSLETQYF.

CDR3 sequence reads: CATSRQEETQYF. The DNA for the CDR3 is TGTGCCACGTCCAGACAGGAAGAGACCCAGTACTTC. The chain couples TRBV7-9 to TRBJ2-5; the D gene is possibly TRBD1 (6 bases). The V end lost 10 bases, the J end lost 3 bases, and 12 bases lay between the germline ends. This CDR3 is built from 12 residues. Germline V CDR1 and CDR2: SEHNR, FQNEAQ (reference sequence). Full variable domain (missing parts from reference TRBV7-9 and TRBJ2-5): DTGVSQNPRHKITKRGQNVTFRCDPISEHNRLYWYRQTLGQGPEFLTYFQNEAQLEKSRLLSDRFSAERPKGSFSTLEIQRTEQGDSAMYLCATSRQEETQYFGPGTRLLVL.

Of note for this clonotype: At one end, the junction sequence differs from germline, possibly due to a read error. The chain carries TRBV7-9 and TRBJ1-3; D ambiguous. Germline assignment: CDR1 SEHNR and CDR2 FQNEAQ (reference sequence). The CDR3 covers 15 residues. The CDR3 nucleotides read TGTGCCAGCAGCTCGTCGGGGTCCTCTGGACACACCATATATTTT. Its translation is CASSSSGSSGHTIYF.

The J gene is TRBJ2-5, the V gene TRBV20-1; tentatively, D is TRBD1 (6 bases). The CDR3 contains 14 residues. Germline V gives CDR1 DFQATT, CDR2 SNEGSKA (reference sequence). V lost 1 base and J 9 bases, leaving 18 bases between the germline ends. The CDR3 DNA sequence: TGCAGTGCTAGAGCTAGGACAGAGTATCAGCCCCAGTACTTC. It translates to CSARARTEYQPQYF.

This chain connects TRBV12-3 or TRBV12-4 to TRBJ1-5, with D unclear. This CDR3 has 14 amino acids. The germline V and J ends were trimmed by 2 bases and 4 bases, with 9 bases remaining between them. In DNA form, the CDR3 reads TGTGCCAGCAGTTTATCTCCCGGGAATCAGCCCCAGCATTTT. Translation: CASSLSPGNQPQHF.

This clonotype occurred many times. The chain carries TRBV6-1 and TRBJ1-5, with a weak D call TRBD1 (6 bases). CDR1 MNHNS and CDR2 SASEGT come from the germline V gene. V lost 8 bases and J lost 10, with 15 bases in between. This CDR3 region has 12 residues. DNA for the CDR3: TGTGCCAGCGGAGGGGGAACGGGTCCCCAGCATTTT. It yields the protein CASGGGTGPQHF.

This clonotype was seen at least ten times. This sequence joins TRBV7-9 and TRBJ2-7; 10 bases fit TRBD2. Germline trimming cut 6 bases from V and 0 bases from J; bases unmatched to any gene: 5. CDR1 and CDR2 (germline): SEHNR, FQNEAQ (reference sequence). The CDR3 is 15 residues long. CDR3 region: CASSSPSGSSYEQYF. In DNA, the CDR3 is TGTGCCAGCAGTTCCCCTAGCGGGAGCTCCTACGAGCAGTACTTC.

V is TRBV12-3 or TRBV12-4 and J is TRBJ1-6; no clear D gene. This CDR3 has 12 amino acids. The V end was cut by 7 bases, the J end by 8 bases, with 9 bases between. This chain's CDR3 is CASTGGDSPLHF. CDR3 bases: TGTGCCAGCACCGGCGGGGATTCACCCCTCCACTTT.

At least ten counts were recorded for this clonotype. V usage is TRBV4-1 and J usage is TRBJ1-5; D is undetermined. CDR3 length equals 14 residues. The V and J ends lost 1 base and 2 bases respectively, with 6 bases between them. The germline CDR1 and CDR2 sequences are MGHRA and YSYEKL. CDR3 sequence: CASSQGVGNQPQHF. For the CDR3, the DNA is TGCGCCAGCAGCCAAGGGGTTGGCAATCAGCCCCAGCATTTT.

The J gene is TRBJ2-1, the V gene TRBV7-2; TRBD2 is a possible D gene (6 bases). The V end lost 6 bases, the J end lost 10 bases, and 25 bases lay between the germline ends. Germline CDR1 is SGHTA and CDR2 is FQGNSA. This CDR3 spans 16 amino acids. The CDR3 DNA is TGTGCCAGCAGGATAGCGGAGAACTCTGGGGCCAACGAGCAGTTCTTC. Its protein is CASRIAENSGANEQFF.

As for this clonotype: At one end, the junction sequence differs from germline, possibly due to a read error. The rearrangement uses TRBV10-3 and TRBJ1-1; D uncertain. The length of the CDR3 is 14 residues. Germline CDR1 reads ENHRY; CDR2 reads SYGVKD. The CDR3 loop is CASSLRNANTEAFF. In nucleotides, the CDR3 is TGTGCCAGCAGTTTACGGAACGCGAACACTGAAGCTTTCTTT.

The sample holds a few counts of this clonotype. The chain combines TRBV7-2 with TRBJ2-7; the D gene is possibly TRBD2 (5 bases). Trimming pared 4 bases from V and 2 bases from J, leaving 12 bases between. The CDR3 runs 14 residues. Germline values: CDR1 SGHTA, CDR2 FQGNSA. This CDR3 reads CASSSTRATYEQYF. The CDR3 DNA follows: TGTGCCAGCAGCTCCACGAGGGCGACCTACGAGCAGTACTTC.

The chain is built from TRBV15 and TRBJ2-2; perhaps TRBD1 as D (5 bases). V dropped 1 base and J dropped 5 bases, with 11 bases sitting between them. Looked up from germline, CDR1 is LNHNV and CDR2 is YYDKDF (reference sequence). The CDR3 covers 15 residues. CDR3 protein: CATSRAGLETGELFF. CDR3 DNA: TGTGCCACCAGCAGAGCAGGGTTGGAGACCGGGGAGCTGTTTTTT.

The V gene is TRBV7-2, the J gene TRBJ1-6, with 10 bases matching TRBD1. V lost 3 bases and J lost 8; bases outside the gene matches: 4. The CDR3 is 15 amino acids. Germline-derived CDR1 and CDR2 are SGHTA and FQGNSA. CDR3 sequence: CASSFSTGGYSPLHF. In DNA form, the CDR3 reads TGTGCCAGCAGCTTCTCGACAGGGGGCTATTCACCCCTCCACTTT.

This rearrangement joins TRBV15 to TRBJ2-5; D gene unclear. The CDR3 spans 13 residues. Germline loops: CDR1 LNHNV, CDR2 YYDKDF (reference sequence). Trimming stripped 1 base from V and 3 bases from J, with 6 bases between. The CDR3 spells CATSRGAKETQYF. CDR3 in DNA: TGTGCCACCAGCAGAGGGGCGAAAGAGACCCAGTACTTC.

This CDR3 is CATSDREAEAFF. The CDR3 bases are TGTGCCACCAGTGACCGGGAGGCTGAAGCTTTCTTT. This rearrangement joins TRBV24-1 to TRBJ1-1; no firm D call. Trimming left V 4 bases short and J 6 bases short, with 8 bases between. Per the germline V gene, CDR1 is KGHDR and CDR2 is SFDVKD. The CDR3 has 12 amino acids.

The chain recombines TRBV10-2 with TRBJ1-1, with D perhaps TRBD1 (5 bases). V lost 0 bases and J lost 7, with 15 bases in between. The germline V gene has CDR1 WSHSY and CDR2 SAAADI. The CDR3 covers 15 residues. The CDR3 region is CASSESNAGKVEAFF. In DNA, the CDR3 is TGCGCCAGCAGTGAGTCGAACGCAGGGAAGGTTGAAGCTTTCTTT.